This T cell receptor (beta chain) derives from a study of T cell responses to AZD1222 COVID-19 vaccine. Assay used: immunoSEQ multiplex PCR; TCRdb lists only in-frame clones, some missing. The data contain more than 150,000 clones, 75% to 95% of them singletons. The germline V gene has CDR1 SQVTM and CDR2 ANQGSEA. Trimming cost V 3 bases and J 7 bases, with 13 bases left between them. This CDR3 comprises 13 residues. The material sequenced was peripheral blood, taken on day 0 of AZD1222 vaccination. The clonotype comes from an adult in good health. The chain has TRBV29-1 and TRBJ2-1, with a possible D match to TRBD2 (6 bases). The CDR3 region is CSVELEGRNEQFF. The CDR3 DNA follows: TGCAGCGTTGAGCTGGAGGGGAGAAATGAGCAGTTCTTC.